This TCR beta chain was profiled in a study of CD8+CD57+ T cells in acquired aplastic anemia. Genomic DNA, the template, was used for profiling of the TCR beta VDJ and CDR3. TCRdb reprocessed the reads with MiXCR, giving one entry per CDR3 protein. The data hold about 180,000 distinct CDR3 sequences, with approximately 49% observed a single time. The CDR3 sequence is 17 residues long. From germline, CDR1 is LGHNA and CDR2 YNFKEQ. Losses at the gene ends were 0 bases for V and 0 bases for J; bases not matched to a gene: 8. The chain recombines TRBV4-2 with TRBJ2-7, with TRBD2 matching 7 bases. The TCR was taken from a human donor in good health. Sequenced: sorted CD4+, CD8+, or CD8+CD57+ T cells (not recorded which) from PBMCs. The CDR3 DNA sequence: TGTGCCAGCAGCCAAGAAACAACCGGGAGGAGCTCCTACGAGCAGTACTTC. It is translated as CASSQETTGRSSYEQYF.